The 31 T cell receptor beta chains presented below share a single source sample, sequenced in a study of graft-versus-host responses after intestinal transplantation. Using immunoSEQ multiplex PCR, the repertoire was profiled, and TCRdb retains in-frame clones only, with some absent. The table shows 65,000 to 90,000 clones, with 89% occurring only once. These receptors are not linked to any known antigen. The specimen was unstimulated CD8+ T cells sorted from spleen or lymph node cells, collected before intestinal transplant. These TCRs come from a human donor who received an intestinal transplant.

J is TRBJ1-4 and V is TRBV28; 7 nucleotides line up with TRBD1. V lost 6 bases and J lost 1; bases outside the gene matches: 5. This CDR3 comprises 15 residues. In germline, CDR1 is MDHEN, CDR2 SYDVKM. The CDR3 protein is CASSRDRETNEKLFF. CDR3 bases: TGTGCCAGCAGCCGCGACAGGGAAACTAATGAAAAACTGTTTTTT.

This rearrangement joins TRBV29-1 to TRBJ2-7; possible D gene TRBD1, 6 bases. The germline V gene has CDR1 SQVTM and CDR2 ANQGSEA. V was pared by 6 bases and J by 4 bases, with 13 bases between. This CDR3 contains 12 residues. The chain's CDR3 is CSVADRYYEQYF. CDR3 bases: TGCAGCGTCGCGGACAGATATTACGAGCAGTACTTC.

The V gene is TRBV6-1, the J gene TRBJ1-1, with 7 bases that match TRBD1. Trimming cost V 4 bases and J 4 bases; bases outside gene matches: 3. Germline CDR1 and CDR2: MNHNS and SASEGT. This CDR3 comprises 13 residues. The CDR3 region is CASSVRQGTEAFF. CDR3 DNA: TGTGCCAGCAGTGTCAGACAGGGCACTGAAGCTTTCTTT.

J is TRBJ2-3 and V is TRBV28; D uncertain. Deletions cut 6 bases from V and 2 bases from J, with 3 bases between. The CDR3 runs to 11 residues. Germline V lookup: CDR1 MDHEN, CDR2 SYDVKM. The CDR3 loop is CASSFTDTQYF. CDR3 DNA: TGTGCCAGCAGCTTCACAGATACGCAGTATTTT.

On this clone: Additional DNA sequences in this sample encode the identical CDR3. The gene calls are TRBV5-1 and TRBJ2-7; D possibly corresponds to TRBD1 (5 bases). The germline V gene has CDR1 SGHRS and CDR2 YFSETQ. Trimming stripped 3 bases from V and 4 bases from J, with 5 bases between. The CDR3 is 11 amino acids. The CDR3 DNA sequence: TGCGCCAGCAGCTCAGGGTACGAGCAGTACTTC. This gives the protein CASSSGYEQYF. The full variable domain, its missing parts supplied by reference TRBV5-1 and TRBJ2-7, is KAGVTQTPRYLIKTRGQQVTLSCSPISGHRSVSWYQQTPGQGLQFLFEYFSETQRNKGNFPGRFSGRQFSNSRSEMNVSTLELGDSALYLCASSSGYEQYFGPGTRLTVT.

J is TRBJ2-7 and V is TRBV5-1; TRBD2 matches at 8 bases. The CDR3 is 14 amino acids. The germline CDR1 and CDR2 sequences are SGHRS and YFSETQ. J was trimmed by 0 bases and V by 2 bases; bases with no gene match: 1. The CDR3 region has the DNA TGCGCCAGCAGCTTCACTAGCGGCTCCTACGAGCAGTACTTC. This sequence encodes CASSFTSGSYEQYF.

This chain connects TRBV29-1 to TRBJ2-7; TRBD1 aligns across 7 bases. This CDR3 spans 13 amino acids. With V trimmed by 7 bases and J by 5 bases, 11 bases remained unmatched. Germline V gene lookup returns CDR1 SQVTM and CDR2 ANQGSEA. The CDR3 DNA reads TGCAGCGGGGTCCAGGGGGATTCCCACGAGCAGTACTTC. Its protein is CSGVQGDSHEQYF.

The J gene is TRBJ2-7, the V gene TRBV30, with D possibly matching TRBD1 (7 bases). The CDR3 runs to 14 residues. Per germline, CDR1 GTSNPN and CDR2 SVGIG (reference sequence). The germline V and J ends were trimmed by 0 bases and 4 bases, with 13 bases remaining between them. CDR3 region: CAWSVAGGTYEQYF. The CDR3 region has the DNA TGTGCCTGGAGTGTCGCAGGGGGGACGTACGAGCAGTACTTC.

This clone showed up just once. CDR3 amino acids: CASSFLPLSSGNTIYF. The CDR3 DNA reads TGTGCCAGCAGCTTTTTGCCGCTCAGCTCTGGAAACACCATATATTTT. V is TRBV5-6 and J is TRBJ1-3; the D is unclear. The V end lost 2 bases, the J end lost 0 bases, and 12 bases lay between the germline ends. The CDR3 extends over 16 amino acids. CDR1 and CDR2 from the germline V gene are SGHDT and YYEEEE.

The gene calls are TRBV4-2 and TRBJ1-1; 7 nucleotides agree with TRBD1. The CDR3 loop spans 14 amino acids. V gave up 4 bases and J gave up 1 base; unmatched junction bases: 3. CDR1 is LGHNA and CDR2 is YNFKEQ in the germline V gene. The CDR3 sequence is CASSPGTANTEAFF. In DNA form, the CDR3 reads TGTGCCAGCAGCCCCGGGACAGCGAACACTGAAGCTTTCTTT.

The chain is built from TRBV9 and TRBJ2-1, with a possible D match to TRBD2 (5 bases). The CDR3 has 12 amino acids. Between the trimmed V and J ends, which lost 4 bases and 7 bases, there was a span of 9 bases. CDR1 SGDLS and CDR2 YYNGEE come from the germline V gene. The DNA of the CDR3 is TGTGCCAGCAGCACCCCGGGGAATGAGCAGTTCTTC. As protein: CASSTPGNEQFF.

The rearrangement uses TRBV5-5 and TRBJ2-7; D uncertain. V lost 0 bases and J lost 2, with 9 bases in between. The CDR3 is 14 amino acids. The germline V gene has CDR1 SGHKS and CDR2 YYEKEE (reference sequence). The CDR3 DNA sequence: TGTGCCAGCAGCTTGGTACCGCGCCCCTACGAGCAGTACTTC. This sequence encodes CASSLVPRPYEQYF.

The J gene is TRBJ1-4, the V gene TRBV6-5; D perhaps matches TRBD1 (6 bases). Trimming cost V 0 bases and J 8 bases, with 13 bases left between them. This CDR3 has 15 residues. Germline-derived CDR1 and CDR2 are MNHEY and SVGAGI. DNA for the CDR3: TGTGCCAGCAGTTACTCGTGGGGGCCGGGGGAAAAACTGTTTTTT. Translating it yields CASSYSWGPGEKLFF.

This chain links TRBV30 with TRBJ2-2; the match to TRBD1 covers 10 bases. The V gene end was trimmed by 0 bases and the J gene end by 7 bases; junction bases not matched to a gene: 11. The CDR3 consists of 17 residues. Looked up from germline, CDR1 is GTSNPN and CDR2 is SVGIG (reference sequence). CDR3 residues: CAWSVRPWDRGHGELFF. In DNA form, the CDR3 reads TGTGCCTGGAGTGTACGCCCGTGGGACAGGGGTCACGGGGAGCTGTTTTTT.

J is TRBJ1-3 and V is TRBV2; 11 bases agree with TRBD1. This CDR3 has 16 amino acids. The germline V gene has CDR1 SNHLY and CDR2 FYNNEI. J lost 14 bases, V lost 4 bases, and 16 bases had no gene match. CDR3 nucleotides: TGTGCCAGCAGTGTCCCTTGGGGGGACAGGGGGGCCCGCCTATATTTT. Its translation: CASSVPWGDRGARLYF.

V usage is TRBV4-1 and J usage is TRBJ2-3, with D possibly TRBD2 on 6 matching bases. Germline CDR1 is MGHRA and CDR2 is YSYEKL. The germline V and J ends were trimmed by 6 bases and 2 bases, with 12 bases remaining between them. The CDR3 runs to 14 residues. The CDR3 nucleotides are TGCGCCAGCAGGACTAGAGATTCCACAGATACGCAGTATTTT. Amino acids: CASRTRDSTDTQYF.

This clone was seen only once. V is TRBV6-5 and J is TRBJ2-7, with 8 bases identical to TRBD1. Germline V gene sequence: CDR1 MNHEY, CDR2 SVGAGI. J gave up 6 bases and V 7 bases, and 8 bases lay outside the gene matches. The CDR3 totals 13 residues. CDR3 sequence: CASNRQGYPEQYF. Written as DNA, the CDR3 is TGTGCCAGCAACCGACAGGGGTATCCCGAGCAGTACTTC.

The V gene is TRBV15, the J gene TRBJ2-2; D possibly corresponds to TRBD2 (6 bases). CDR3 length: 16 residues. Germline V gene lookup returns CDR1 LNHNV and CDR2 YYDKDF (reference sequence). Between the trimmed V and J ends, which lost 4 bases and 5 bases, there was a span of 17 bases. CDR3 region: CATSMNRGGRTGELFF. The CDR3 nucleotides are TGTGCCACCAGCATGAATCGAGGAGGGAGAACCGGGGAGCTGTTTTTT.

The rearrangement uses TRBV23-1 and TRBJ2-7; D perhaps matches TRBD2 (5 bases). TRBV23-1 is an ORF, with its function uncertain. V lost 6 bases, J lost 0 bases, and 12 bases lay in between. The CDR3 runs to 14 residues. Here the CDR3 DNA reads TGCGCCAGCAGCCTTGAGGGTGCCTCCTACGAGCAGTACTTC. This sequence encodes CASSLEGASYEQYF.

This clone was counted a single time. The rearrangement joins TRBV15 to TRBJ1-4; unclear D gene. The germline V gene has CDR1 LNHNV and CDR2 YYDKDF (reference sequence). The CDR3 totals 16 residues. Trimming pared 0 bases from V and 8 bases from J, leaving 16 bases between. The DNA for the CDR3 is TGTGCCACCAGCAGAGATCAGGTTGCCTCGCCGGAAAAACTGTTTTTT. Protein product: CATSRDQVASPEKLFF.

This chain joins TRBV20-1 and TRBJ2-7; a possible D gene is TRBD1 (5 bases). Trimming shortened V by 6 bases and J by 6 bases, and 12 bases separated the two germline ends. The CDR3 runs 11 residues. The germline V gene encodes CDR1 DFQATT and CDR2 SNEGSKA (reference sequence). The CDR3 nucleotides read TGCAGTGCCCGAAGAAGGGGCGAGCAGTACTTC. Protein sequence: CSARRRGEQYF.

The CDR3 loop reads CASSAPRTGDTGELFF. The DNA of the CDR3 is TGTGCCAGCAGCGCGCCGAGGACAGGGGACACCGGGGAGCTGTTTTTT. J is TRBJ2-2 and V is TRBV9; 9 positions agree with TRBD1. The V and J ends lost 3 bases and 3 bases, in that order; junction bases with no gene match: 6. This CDR3 spans 16 amino acids. Germline V CDR1 and CDR2: SGDLS, YYNGEE.

This sequence joins TRBV5-5 and TRBJ2-2, with D uncertain. The germline V and J ends were trimmed by 4 bases and 3 bases, with 16 bases remaining between them. The CDR3 is made up of 16 amino acids. Germline lookup yields CDR1 SGHKS and CDR2 YYEKEE (reference sequence). CDR3 in amino acids: CASSLAPTPYTGELFF. The CDR3 DNA follows: TGTGCCAGCAGCCTGGCCCCGACTCCCTACACCGGGGAGCTGTTTTTT.

The J gene is TRBJ1-1, the V gene TRBV27; weak D call: TRBD1 (5 bases). In germline, CDR1 is MNHEY, CDR2 SMNVEV (reference sequence). The CDR3 is 13 residues long. V was shortened by 4 bases and J by 6 bases, with 12 bases between the two germline ends. CDR3 DNA sequence: TGTGCCAGCAGTTCCCCCCCGGGGGCTGAAGCTTTCTTT. It encodes CASSSPPGAEAFF.

This clone was recorded only once. The chain carries TRBV6-1 and TRBJ1-1; D is unresolved. The germline CDR1 and CDR2 sequences are MNHNS and SASEGT. The CDR3 runs 11 residues. The V gene lost 7 bases and the J gene lost 10 bases, with 13 bases spanning the gap. The CDR3 loop is CASMRELRAFF. CDR3 bases: TGTGCCAGCATGCGGGAGTTAAGAGCTTTCTTT.

The genes are TRBV21-1 and TRBJ2-7; TRBD1, as called in the table, went unchecked against the DNA. TRBV21-1 is shown as a pseudogene. There are 18 residues in the CDR3. The CDR3 protein is CASSKRFQATDASYEQYF. The CDR3 DNA sequence: TGTGCCAGCAGCAAACGATTCCAGGCTACAGACGCCTCCTACGAGCAGTACTTC.

The chain employs TRBV6-1 and TRBJ1-2, with TRBD1 matching 8 bases. Trimming took 2 bases from V and 4 from J; bases not matched to a gene: 18. Germline V CDR1 and CDR2: MNHNS, SASEGT. This CDR3 is 19 amino acids long. CDR3 DNA sequence: TGTGCCAGCAGTGAATTTTCTTGGGCAGGGGGCGATCCCTCCTATGGCTACACCTTC. Its translation: CASSEFSWAGGDPSYGYTF.

V and J are TRBV6-1 and TRBJ1-3; possible D gene TRBD1, 5 bases. Per the germline V gene, CDR1 is MNHNS and CDR2 is SASEGT. The CDR3 length is 16 residues. V lost 1 base and J 0 bases, leaving 10 bases between the germline ends. The CDR3: CASSEVGALSGNTIYF. The CDR3 coding sequence is TGTGCCAGCAGTGAAGTAGGGGCCCTCTCTGGAAACACCATATATTTT.

The chain recombines TRBV9 with TRBJ2-5, with D tentatively TRBD2 (6 bases). Germline CDR1 SGDLS, CDR2 YYNGEE. V was shortened by 4 bases and J by 2 bases, with 9 bases between the two germline ends. The CDR3 is 13 amino acids. CDR3 sequence reads: CASSPSGQETQYF. The DNA for the CDR3 is TGTGCCAGCAGCCCCAGCGGGCAAGAGACCCAGTACTTC.

This chain connects TRBV2 to TRBJ1-1; 9 bases are shared with TRBD1. CDR1 is SNHLY, CDR2 FYNNEI, per germline. CDR3 size: 16 residues. With 4 bases clipped from V and 1 base from J, the junction kept 7 bases outside the gene matches. The CDR3 DNA sequence: TGTGCCAGCAGTGGCTGGGGACAGGGACCGAACACTGAAGCTTTCTTT. Protein sequence: CASSGWGQGPNTEAFF.

This chain links TRBV29-1 with TRBJ2-7; the match to TRBD1 covers 7 bases. The length of the CDR3 is 13 residues. Per germline, CDR1 SQVTM and CDR2 ANQGSEA. Unmatched junction bases numbered 9, after V lost 8 bases and J lost 2 bases. DNA of the CDR3: TGCAGCATCCCGGGACAGAGGCCCTACGAGCAGTACTTC. Its translation: CSIPGQRPYEQYF.